The T cell receptor (beta chain) described here comes from a study of blood T cell repertoires in COVID-19 (dated by TCRdb to the early 2020s). About the full investigation: The collaborator samples originated in the United States, Italy and Spain and spanned the acute and convalescent phases of COVID-19. The prospective study material was composed of cDNA or gDNA derived from T cells, B-cell-depleted T cells, or PBMCs. Deeply sampled blood TCRbeta repertoires from subjects exposed to, actively infected with, or recovered from COVID-19 were included in the dataset. A freely available public database, intended as a resource for researchers studying the immune response to SARS-CoV-2, is where the repertoires were released. Samples came from the ongoing ImmuneRACE study (first 160 participants) plus 1,254 subjects from 6 global collaborators. The sample metadata nearly always contained a de-identified subject ID, COVID-19 status, age in years and sex. Where HLA class I and class II types were available, the types were taken from metadata supplied by the sample provider, not from assay-based typing. Findings and caveats that apply to the study as a whole: The amount of clinical and demographic metadata varied by source and participant and was provided uncurated.

The germline V gene supplies CDR1 LGHNT and CDR2 FRNRAP. Trimming accounts for 6 bases at V and 2 bases at J, while the number of junction bases matched to no gene is 5. The cysteine opens and the phenylalanine closes a CDR3 of 14 amino acids. The DNA shown is the 42-base CDR3, in frame from base 1. In regard to this clone: Its antigen is currently not known. Base-call qualities are not available, and no considerably larger clone is one nucleotide away.

Whole blood was collected in K2EDTA tubes by collaborating institutions according to the institutions' own protocols. For TCRbeta analysis, collaborators shipped samples in one of three forms: frozen whole blood, isolated PBMCs, or DNA extracted from either of those sample types. TCRbeta CDR3 regions were amplified from genomic DNA by means of the immunoSEQ Assay, a bias-controlled multiplex PCR. In the source study's methods: Nucleated cell counts per sample were estimated from amplification of reference gene primers within the assay. To quantify the absolute abundance of each unique TCRbeta CDR3 rearrangement, sequence reads were collapsed and filtered. Productive Simpson clonality was computed per sample as the square root of Simpson's diversity index over productive rearrangements. In TCRdb, the immuneACCESS table is reduced to in-frame sequences with V and J assigned. These tables do not hold every clone; where another copy was compared, an unresolved V gene accounts for under half, and the others remain unexplained. For V, J and clone size, that table is used; D and trimming come from the DNA. The sample contains some 200,000 clones, about 87% of them found a single time. The ten largest account for under 2% of the sample.

The source of this sequence is a man aged 70 or older with acute or convalescent COVID-19. The chain is assembled from TRBV12-5 and TRBJ2-5, and 8 junctional nucleotides match TRBD1. Sequencing used peripheral blood. The sequence in DNA is TGTGCTAGTGGGGGGACAGGACCTCAAGAGACCCAGTACTTC. The encoded protein is CASGGTGPQETQYF.